The following is a T cell receptor (beta chain) sequence with its context. Its antigen is still unknown. The table came from immunoSEQ multiplex PCR; TCRdb's copy has only in-frame clones and leaves some out. The sample consists of 9,500 to 12,000 clones, approximately 88% of them appearing once. The data belong to a study of a mutant IDH1 vaccine in newly diagnosed glioma. As for the study in general: Vaccines began 4-6 weeks after radiotherapy alone, or with temozolomide cycles. Averaging approximately 40 years of age, treated patients were around 62% male and roughly 40% female.

Time point here: week 23, last vaccination. The investigators gave 300 ug of mutant IDH1 20-mer peptide in each vaccine dose, together with topical imiquimod. The receptor's source is a woman aged 40 to 50 with glioma. Some clones in this sample may be carry-over from other donors' samples. The source was PBMCs, collected from a glioma patient whose treatment included an IDH1 peptide vaccine.

For the CDR3, the DNA is TGTGCCACCAGCAGAGATCTTCCAGATACGCAGTATTTT. This encodes CATSRDLPDTQYF. The chain combines TRBV15 with TRBJ2-3; D is unresolved. CDR3 size: 13 residues. V was shortened by 0 bases and J by 4 bases, with 5 bases between the two germline ends. In germline, CDR1 is LNHNV, CDR2 YYDKDF (reference sequence).